This T cell receptor beta chain was sequenced during a study of shared clonotypes between healthy human individuals. Donation came from healthy HIV-negative adults that had no recent acute infections or vaccinations. Assay used: immunoSEQ multiplex PCR; TCRdb lists only in-frame clones, some missing. The sample has millions of clones; 90% to 95% are singletons. Notes on the study in general: A reduction in generation probabilities was seen for non-shared clonotypes relative to those shared by all four donors. Read depth was anticipated to influence clonotype sharing among donors. Naive subsets usually exceeded memory subsets in estimated richness.

The CDR3 has 13 amino acids. Trimming removed 2 bases from V and 0 bases from J, with 3 bases in between. The germline V gene has CDR1 SGHRS and CDR2 YFSETQ. As regards this clone: Its matching antigen is unknown. This sample includes further DNA sequences coding for the same CDR3.

This chain joins TRBV5-1 and TRBJ1-3, with unresolved D. The sample comprised naive CD4+ T cells from PBMCs. Subset meaning: CD45RA+ positively selected. The clonotype comes from a man younger than 35 in good health. Some clones in this sample may be carry-over from other donors' samples. The CDR3 region is CASSLSSGNTIYF. For the CDR3, the DNA is TGCGCCAGCAGCTTAAGCTCTGGAAACACCATATATTTT.